This T cell receptor (beta chain) is drawn from a study of PD-1 blockade in classical Hodgkin lymphoma. Study at large: Patients received nivolumab 3 mg/kg intravenously every 2 weeks.

J gave up 4 bases and V 5 bases, and 6 bases lay outside the gene matches. Germline CDR1 is SGHTA and CDR2 is FQGNSA. The CDR3 has 15 residues. Produced via immunoSEQ multiplex PCR; TCRdb's table is partial and in-frame only. The sample yields 15,000 to 25,000 clones, around three quarters seen once. Time point given: cycle 4 day 1 (C4D1), after around six weeks of nivolumab. Each and every patient relapsed after autologous stem cell transplantation, and patients got differing brentuximab vedotin exposure. Complete response, partial response or progressive disease were the best responses. This material consisted of peripheral blood mononuclear cells (PBMCs), taken before the fourth cycle of nivolumab. This TCR came from a human donor with classical Hodgkin lymphoma. The chain employs TRBV7-2 and TRBJ1-5, with 9 bases that match TRBD1. The CDR3 sequence is CASSRTGGINQPQHF. CDR3 coding DNA: TGTGCCAGCAGCCGAACAGGGGGCATAAATCAGCCCCAGCATTTT.